This T cell receptor (beta chain) was profiled in a study of blood T cell repertoires in COVID-19 (dated by TCRdb to the early 2020s). Background for the entire study: Samples from collaborators originated in the United States, Italy and Spain and spanned both the acute and convalescent phases of COVID-19. The prospective study material was composed of cDNA or gDNA derived from T cells, B-cell-depleted T cells, or PBMCs. Subjects who had been exposed to COVID-19, were actively infected with it, or had recovered from it provided the deeply sampled blood TCRbeta repertoires that made up the dataset. A freely available public database, intended as a resource for researchers studying the immune response to SARS-CoV-2, is where the repertoires were released. Samples were obtained from the ongoing ImmuneRACE study (first 160 participants) and from about 1,300 subjects provided by 6 global collaborators. Nearly every sample came with metadata listing a de-identified subject ID, COVID-19 status, age in years and sex. Where HLA class I and class II types were available, the types were taken from metadata supplied by the sample provider, not from assay-based typing.

In Seattle, one collaborating source enrolled patients while the infection was active and tracked those patients longitudinally over the course of disease. The collaborating institutions used their own protocols to collect whole blood in K2EDTA tubes. For TCRbeta analysis, collaborator samples were shipped as frozen whole blood, as isolated PBMCs, or as DNA extracted from either sample type. General findings and caveats noted by the study authors: The amount of clinical and demographic metadata varied by source and participant and was provided uncurated.

Per the germline V gene, ENHRY is the CDR1 and SYGVKD is the CDR2. The CDR3 numbers 15 residues from cysteine through phenylalanine. Only the CDR3 portion is preserved as DNA: 45 bases, with reading frame beginning at the first base. V is trimmed back by 5 bases and J by 2 bases, and the junction contains 7 bases that no gene match accounts for. The immunoSEQ Assay, a bias-controlled multiplex PCR, was used to amplify TCRbeta CDR3 regions from genomic DNA. The paper's data handling went like this. Nucleated cell counts per sample were estimated from amplification of reference gene primers within the assay. To quantify the absolute abundance of each unique TCRbeta CDR3 rearrangement, sequence reads were collapsed and filtered. For each sample, productive Simpson clonality was calculated as the square root of Simpson's diversity index across productive rearrangements. TCRdb stores this immuneACCESS table with in-frame sequences only. Part of the clones is absent; in the studies checked, under half of the shortfall reflects unresolved V genes, and no reason is known for the rest. V and J calls and clone size are those listed in that table; D and trimming were worked out from the DNA. A total of some 270,000 clones appear in this sample, more than 65% of them only once. The ten largest clones capture 15% to 19% of the sample.

In this sample, this clone turned up a few times. The clone's antigen remains unknown. No per-base quality is available; no much larger clone lies one base away. This clonotype originated in a person aged 65-85 years with COVID-19, enrolled during active disease. The sample was peripheral blood. The chain employs TRBV10-3 and TRBJ2-5, and 8 junctional nucleotides match TRBD1. For the CDR3, the sequence is CAISSGQVGQETQYF. The nucleotide sequence reads as follows: TGTGCCATCAGTTCGGGACAGGTCGGGCAAGAGACCCAGTACTTC.